This T cell receptor beta chain was identified during a study of neoadjuvant anti-PD-1 for oral cavity cancer (dated by TCRdb to the early 2020s). Study-level background: Patients mostly received three to four biweekly doses of nivolumab at 3 mg/kg before curative-intent surgical resection. For patients who did not progress, a fourth nivolumab dose was given around day 43, followed by definitive surgical resection on days 50-56. Under RECIST 1.1, a patient counted as a responder if showing complete response, partial response or stable disease, and as a non-responder if showing progression. The parent correlative cohort had 12 patients and a response rate of approximately 30%. General conclusions and limits of the study: TCR analyses included only three patients per response group, and the authors called for larger cohorts for validation. After neoadjuvant nivolumab, significantly higher T cell clonality (Gini index) was found within PBMCs in non-responders than in responders. Higher pretreatment blood Treg/Th17 ratios correlated with both higher pretreatment blood TCRbeta clonality and lower post-treatment tumor TCRbeta clonality.

PBMC libraries used mostly 480 ng of input genomic DNA for deep sequencing, with six replicates per sample. TCRbeta libraries were prepared with the immunoSEQ hsTCRbeta kit according to the manufacturer's instructions. The completed libraries were mixed into a single pool at 3 nM, then sequenced with an Illumina NovaSeq 6000 S4 flow cell. The authors processed their data as follows. The immunoSEQ Analyzer was used for raw data preprocessing and quality control. The analysis was restricted to productive rearrangements, with each unique CDR3 amino acid sequence defining a clonotype. Repertoire clonality was estimated as the Gini-Simpson index, computed with the R package tcR. Gini indices were compared with Student's t test, and associations with tumor size change were assessed by Pearson correlation. As stored in TCRdb, this immuneACCESS dataset retains in-frame rearrangements with V and J assigned. A fraction of the clones does not appear; measured against another copy, unresolved V genes explain less than half of the discrepancy, and the remainder lacks a known reason. That table is the source of V, J and clone size, and D and trimming were worked out from the DNA. The sample data list approximately 15,000 clones, and about 70% of these were observed just once. The top ten clonotypes cover less than 3.5% of the sample.

CDR1 and CDR2, looked up from the germline V gene (reference sequence), are LNHNV and YYDKDF. The CDR3 starts with the cysteine, ends with the phenylalanine, and has 16 residues. Only the CDR3 DNA stays, 48 bases, in frame from base 1. The germline V end is reduced by 1 base and the J end by 1 base; junction bases left unmatched: 4. Of note for this clone: The specificity of this receptor is unknown. Base qualities are not recorded, but no much larger clone differs from it by a single base.

This specimen's time point label, per the study, means: after neoadjuvant nivolumab, at surgical resection. Patients had been newly diagnosed with stage II-IVA oral cavity squamous cell carcinoma, and no prior systemic or radiation treatment had been given to the patients. Everyone in the cohort had locally advanced, HPV-negative oral cavity squamous cell carcinoma. Peripheral blood mononuclear cells were analyzed directly and were not maintained or expanded in culture. Samples came from a longitudinal correlative study of a single-arm phase II trial of neoadjuvant nivolumab in oral cavity squamous cell carcinoma. Genomic DNA-based TCRbeta sequencing was performed on subject-matched pre- and post-treatment PBMCs and tumors from three responders and three non-responders. Peripheral blood mononuclear cells were collected before nivolumab treatment and were collected again after treatment, at the time of surgery. Genomic DNA was isolated from PBMCs using the Maxwell RSC DNA from Cells kit.

This TCR came from a person aged 35-79 years with oral cavity squamous cell carcinoma. The sequence links TRBV15 to TRBJ2-1; 7 bases in the middle match TRBD2. The material was PBMCs, obtained after nivolumab (anti-PD-1) treatment. The nucleotide sequence reads as follows: TGTGCCACCAGCAGAGGGCGGGAGTTGTCCTACAATGAGCAGTTCTTC. The encoded protein is CATSRGRELSYNEQFF. The variable domain in full, with residues beyond the CDR3 obtained from the reference TRBV15 and TRBJ2-1 genes, is DAMVIQNPRYQVTQFGKPVTLSCSQTLNHNVMYWYQQKSSQAPKLLFHYYDKDFNNEADTPDNFQSRRPNTSFCFLDIRSPGLGDTAMYLCATSRGRELSYNEQFFGPGTRLTVL.